This record looks at one T cell receptor beta chain sequence and its context. What it binds is not known. This sample stems from a study of T cells after yellow fever vaccination. On the study more broadly: With SMART-Seq v4 Ultra Low Input, the fractions containing low cell numbers were prepared. General study findings and limits: Clonotypes shared by both compartments, CD4 and CD8, made up a small share.

5'RACE template switching produced TCR cDNA carrying a universal primer site and UMIs. Each CDR3 protein gets one entry after TCRdb re-called the 5' RACE reads with MiXCR. The table lists approximately 550,000 distinct CDR3 sequences, roughly 21% of them singletons. Germline assignment: CDR1 SGHRS and CDR2 YFSETQ. The CDR3 has 14 amino acids. Trimming removed 3 bases from V and 4 bases from J, with 12 bases in between. This clonotype was sampled from a man under 40 who received the YFV17D yellow fever vaccine. The sequencing here drew on PBMCs, taken 15 days after the yellow fever booster vaccination. The chain uses TRBV5-1 and TRBJ2-3; D possibly uses TRBD1 or TRBD2 (5 bases each). The CDR3 is CASSWGPGADTQYF. The CDR3 coding sequence is TGCGCCAGCAGCTGGGGACCCGGCGCAGATACGCAGTATTTT.